These 3 T cell receptor beta chains were sequenced from one sample in a study of blood T cell repertoires in COVID-19. Clones were sequenced by immunoSEQ multiplex PCR, and TCRdb holds only the in-frame ones, with some missing. Found here are 81,000 or so clones, approximately 90% of them singletons; the top ten hold around 12%. Sequenced material: peripheral blood. The receptor source for this set is a man in his 70s with active or convalescent COVID-19.

CDR3 residues: CASRQLGTDTQYF. CDR3 DNA: TGTGCCAGCAGACAGTTGGGCACAGATACGCAGTATTTT. The chain couples TRBV19 to TRBJ2-3, with D tentatively TRBD1 (5 bases). Germline CDR1 reads LNHDA; CDR2 reads SQIVND (reference sequence). V was pared by 9 bases and J by 1 base, with 11 bases between. The CDR3 has 13 residues.

This chain links TRBV2 with TRBJ2-5, with 7 bases matching TRBD2. Losses at the gene ends were 8 bases for V and 2 bases for J; bases not matched to a gene: 2. The CDR3 contains 12 residues. Germline CDR1 and CDR2: SNHLY and FYNNEI. The CDR3 is CASGGGQETQYF. The CDR3 DNA reads TGTGCCAGCGGGGGGGGTCAAGAGACCCAGTACTTC. Full variable domain (remainder filled in from reference TRBV2 and TRBJ2-5): EPEVTQTPSHQVTQMGQEVILRCVPISNHLYFYWYRQILGQKVEFLVSFYNNEISEKSEIFDDQFSVERPDGSNFTLKIRSTKLEDSAMYFCASGGGQETQYFGPGTRLLVL.

Of note for this clone: The junction departs from the called germline gene at one end, perhaps through a read error. The V call is TRBV7-9, the J call TRBJ2-7, with D tentatively TRBD1 (5 bases). CDR3 length equals 13 residues. Germline lookup yields CDR1 SEHNR and CDR2 FQNEAQ (reference sequence). As DNA, the CDR3 is TGTGCCAGCAGCCCCACAGGTCTTGGGAACTGGGACTTC. Protein sequence: CASSPTGLGNWDF.